This T cell receptor beta chain derives from a study of blood T cell repertoires in COVID-19. Data came from immunoSEQ multiplex PCR; TCRdb stores just in-frame clones and leaves some out. The sample records roughly 260,000 clones, about nine tenths being singletons. The germline V gene has CDR1 SGHTA and CDR2 FQGNSA. After removal of 1 base from V and 4 bases from J, the junction contained 4 bases not matched to a gene. The CDR3 is made up of 16 amino acids. Sequencing input: peripheral blood. This TCR was sampled from a man in his forties who had recovered from COVID-19. The chain is built from TRBV7-2 and TRBJ1-5, with 10 bases matching TRBD1. CDR3: CASSLVGGQGNQPQHF. In DNA, the CDR3 is TGTGCCAGCAGCTTAGTGGGGGGACAGGGGAATCAGCCCCAGCATTTT.